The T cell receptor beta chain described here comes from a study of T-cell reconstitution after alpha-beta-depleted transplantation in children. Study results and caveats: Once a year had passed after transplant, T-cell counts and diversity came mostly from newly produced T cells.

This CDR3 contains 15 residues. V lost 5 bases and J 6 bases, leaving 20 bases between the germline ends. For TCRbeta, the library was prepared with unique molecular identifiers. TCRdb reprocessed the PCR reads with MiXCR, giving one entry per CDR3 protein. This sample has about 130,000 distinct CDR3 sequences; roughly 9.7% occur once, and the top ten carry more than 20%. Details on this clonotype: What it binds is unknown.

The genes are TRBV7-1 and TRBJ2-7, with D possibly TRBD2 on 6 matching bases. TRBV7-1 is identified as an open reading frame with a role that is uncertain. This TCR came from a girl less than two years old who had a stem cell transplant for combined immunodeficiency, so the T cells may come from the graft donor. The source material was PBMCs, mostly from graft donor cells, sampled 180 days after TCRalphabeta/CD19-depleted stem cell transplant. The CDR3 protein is CASSTSGPTRGEQYF. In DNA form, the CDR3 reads TGTGCCAGCAGCACAAGCGGGCCCACTAGGGGCGAGCAGTACTTC.